This T cell receptor (beta chain) came from a study of response to subunit inactivated influenza vaccine. Overall study findings and caveats: Few new T cells, the authors suggested, are recruited by each seasonal influenza vaccination.

As to this clonotype: Its matching antigen is unknown.

A single record per CDR3 protein comes from TCRdb applying MiXCR to the RT-PCR reads. The sample records 300,000 to 350,000 distinct CDR3 sequences, roughly 22% being singletons. This sample comprised PBMCs from blood, obtained approximately 20 months after vaccination. The clonotype comes from a man aged 50 to 69 who received an inactivated influenza vaccine.

The CDR3: CASSKIVPSTDTQYF. CDR3 DNA: TGCGCCAGCAGCAAAATCGTTCCGAGCACAGATACGCAGTATTTT. This chain links TRBV4-3 with TRBJ2-3; D ambiguous. CDR1 and CDR2 from the germline V gene are LGHNA and YSLEER. The CDR3 is 15 amino acids. The germline V and J ends were trimmed by 5 bases and 0 bases, with 12 bases remaining between them.